These 9 T cell receptor beta chains came from one sample sequenced in a study of long-term antiretroviral therapy in people with HIV. At the survey level, the v3.0 immunoSEQ assay was run. Only in-frame clones appear in the TCRdb table, and some are missing; sequencing was by immunoSEQ multiplex PCR. This sample carries 25,000 to 35,000 clones, 84% of them seen once, and the ten largest clones take less than 7%. The sample in question was unsorted PBMCs, obtained 0.4 years after starting antiretroviral therapy. The origin of the receptors is a man between 18 and 35 years old with HIV.

This clone was seen just once. The V and J genes are TRBV5-1 and TRBJ2-7; D is perhaps TRBD1 (6 bases). V was trimmed by 1 base and J by 9 bases, leaving 11 bases between them. Germline V CDR1 and CDR2: SGHRS, YFSETQ. The CDR3 consists of 12 residues. CDR3 residues: CASSLNREGQYF. CDR3 in DNA: TGCGCCAGCAGCTTGAACAGGGAAGGGCAGTACTTC.

Comment on this clone: The CDR3 ends on some other residue instead of the conserved phenylalanine or tryptophan, so this is likely a read error. Because the CDR3's place on the DNA is in doubt, the DNA is left out and the CDR3 is given as listed by TCRdb. The chain combines TRBV5-8 with TRBJ1-1; the table names TRBD1, a call not compared with the DNA. 16 amino acids form the CDR3, both terminal residues included. The V gene's germline CDR1 is SGHTS and CDR2 YDEGEE. This CDR3 reads CASSPPPRSRGARIDI.

This rearrangement joins TRBV7-6 to TRBJ2-1; D perhaps matches TRBD2 (5 bases). V was cut by 5 bases and J by 6 bases, with 14 bases left in between. CDR3 length: 14 amino acids. In germline, CDR1 is SGHVS, CDR2 FNYEAQ. CDR3 sequence: CASSLLGNSNEQFF. CDR3 bases: TGTGCCAGCAGCCTACTAGGTAACAGCAATGAGCAGTTCTTC.

This clone was observed once. The J gene is TRBJ2-7, the V gene TRBV4-2; D is perhaps TRBD1 (6 bases). The V gene lost 1 base and the J gene lost 0 bases, with 10 bases spanning the gap. The CDR3 consists of 15 residues. Per germline, CDR1 LGHNA and CDR2 YNFKEQ. The CDR3 DNA sequence: TGTGCCAGCAGCCAAGGGGTGGGGGCCTCCTACGAGCAGTACTTC. Residues: CASSQGVGASYEQYF.

Only one count was recorded for this clone. The chain has TRBV4-1 and TRBJ2-3; D is uncertain. With 0 bases removed from V and 0 bases from J, the gap between germline ends came to 10 bases. The CDR3 runs to 16 residues. From germline, CDR1 is MGHRA and CDR2 YSYEKL. The CDR3 DNA follows: TGCGCCAGCAGCCAAGAACCCCCGCGGAGCACAGATACGCAGTATTTT. Translating gives CASSQEPPRSTDTQYF.

The chain carries TRBV9 and TRBJ1-1; D not certain. From germline, CDR1 is SGDLS and CDR2 YYNGEE. Trimming removed 0 bases at V and 4 bases at J, with 7 bases between. The CDR3 consists of 13 residues. CDR3 nucleotides: TGTGCCAGCAGCGTAGGGTACTCCACTGAAGCTTTCTTT. Translation gives CASSVGYSTEAFF.

The chain joins TRBV9 to TRBJ1-2, with 8 positions matching TRBD1. V gave up 0 bases and J gave up 5 bases; unmatched junction bases: 9. There are 16 residues in the CDR3. Germline V gene lookup returns CDR1 SGDLS and CDR2 YYNGEE. The CDR3 reads CASSVGSGGLGYGYTF. CDR3 coding DNA: TGTGCCAGCAGCGTAGGGTCAGGGGGCTTAGGGTATGGCTACACCTTC.

The rearrangement uses TRBV4-1 and TRBJ2-1; 10 positions match TRBD2. Germline CDR1 is MGHRA and CDR2 is YSYEKL. The CDR3 sequence is 16 residues long. Trimming cost V 0 bases and J 9 bases; bases outside gene matches: 8. For the CDR3, the DNA is TGCGCCAGCAGCCAAGATATGAGACTAGCGGGCACTGAGCAGTTCTTC. Amino acids: CASSQDMRLAGTEQFF.

The chain joins TRBV5-1 to TRBJ2-1, with a possible D match to TRBD1 (5 bases). The V gene lost 4 bases and the J gene lost 0 bases, with 14 bases spanning the gap. This CDR3 is built from 16 residues. The germline V gene has CDR1 SGHRS and CDR2 YFSETQ. The CDR3 here is CASSMDTPSSYNEQFF. The CDR3 DNA reads TGCGCCAGCAGCATGGACACACCGAGCTCCTACAATGAGCAGTTCTTC.